This record looks at one T cell receptor (beta chain) sequence and its context. Antigen: not known. V dropped 0 bases and J dropped 1 base, with 10 bases sitting between them. The CDR3 length is 15 residues. CDR1 is LGHDT and CDR2 is YNNKEL in the germline V gene (reference sequence). This specimen comes from a study of regulatory T cells in long-lasting Graves disease. Time point meaning: newly diagnosed GD, antithyroid drugs for less than 3 months. PBMCs provided the RNA from which the TCR library was made. Each patient gave approximately 9.6 milliliters of EDTA-anticoagulated peripheral blood. General study results and limits: Newly diagnosed Graves' patients had higher TCR diversity than persistent ones.

Assembly of TCR beta libraries relied on iRepertoire HTBI primers together with Arm-PCR of CDR3 regions. Each CDR3 protein is one row after TCRdb ran MiXCR on the multiplex PCR reads. The sample yields about 530,000 distinct CDR3 sequences, roughly 16% seen once. The same sample was also studied in work on T cells in Graves' hyperthyroidism and ophthalmopathy. That investigation notes: Graves' hyperthyroidism without ophthalmopathy progression within 18 months was termed stable. The HTBI primer set served for first-round RT-PCR of the TCR CDR3.

The receptor's source is a woman aged 35-65 years with Graves disease. The sequencing here drew on peripheral blood mononuclear cells (PBMCs), taken at new diagnosis, from a patient treated with antithyroid drugs. The rearrangement links TRBV3-1 to TRBJ2-7; D remains unclear. CDR3 nucleotides: TGTGCCAGCAGCCAAGACCCCCTATGGTCCTACGAGCAGTACTTC. Translating gives CASSQDPLWSYEQYF.